These T cell receptor beta chains were read from a single sample in a study of T-cell memory formation after mild COVID-19. TCRdb called the 5' RACE reads again in MiXCR, with one record for every CDR3 protein. The sample lists 300,000 to 350,000 distinct CDR3 sequences, 19% seen once, with 21% in the top ten. What was sequenced was PBMCs or a T cell subset sorted from them (not recorded which). The receptors originated from a man aged 18-30 years who had mild COVID-19 (a few samples of this study predate the infection). Cell type and time point are not known. The CDR3 runs from the conserved cysteine through the conserved F or W. The order of the fields is clone size, J gene, V gene, D gene, CDR3 length, CDR3 DNA, CDR3 protein. D genes are given only for firm matches. Expanded clones get a size class; other rows say once, few or many, or leave the size out.

many | TRBJ1-1 | TRBV5-1 | - | 14 | TGCGCCAGCAGCTTGACAGGCTCGAACACTGAAGCTTTCTTT | CASSLTGSNTEAFF
- | TRBJ2-7 | TRBV20-1 | - | 13 | TGCAGTGCTAGAGTAGCAGGGGCCTACGAGCAGTACTTC | CSARVAGAYEQYF
- | TRBJ1-2 | TRBV29-1 | TRBD1 | 14 | TGCAGCGCCATACACCGGGACAGGGAATTTGGCTACACCTTC | CSAIHRDREFGYTF
few | TRBJ1-1 | TRBV28 | - | 14 | TGTGCCAGCAGTATACCCCAGGTGAACACTGAAGCTTTCTTT | CASSIPQVNTEAFF
- | TRBJ1-2 | TRBV20-1 | - | 14 | TGCAGTGCTAGGGCTAAAGGCCGACCGGACGGCTACACCTTC | CSARAKGRPDGYTF
few | TRBJ2-2 | TRBV7-2 | - | 13 | TGTGCCAGCAGCGGAGCGGTGACCGGGGAGCTGTTTTTT | CASSGAVTGELFF
- | TRBJ2-6 | TRBV6-5 | TRBD1 | 16 | TGTGCCAGCAGGAAACAGGGGGACTCTGGGGCCAACGTCCTGACTTTC | CASRKQGDSGANVLTF
many | TRBJ1-6 | TRBV10-2 | - | 15 | TGCGCCAGCAGTGTTCTTGCACCCAATAATTCACCCCTCCACTTT | CASSVLAPNNSPLHF
few | TRBJ2-3 | TRBV20-1 | TRBD2 | 15 | TGCAGTGCTCTGAGGGCAGCGGGGTATCCAGATACGCAGTATTTT | CSALRAAGYPDTQYF
- | TRBJ2-3 | TRBV3-1 | - | 15 | TGTGCCAGCAGCCAAGTTCATGTGCCTGGGGATACGCAGTATTTT | CASSQVHVPGDTQYF
- | TRBJ1-6 | TRBV15 | - | 14 | TGTGCCACCAGCAGAGATCCCAGAAATTCACCCCTCCACTTT | CATSRDPRNSPLHF
- | TRBJ2-1 | TRBV9 | - | 12 | TGTGCCAGCAGCGCCGGACTCAATGAGCAGTTCTTC | CASSAGLNEQFF
few | TRBJ2-5 | TRBV4-2 | - | 14 | TGTGCCAGCAGCCAAGAGGCGGGACAAGAGACCCAGTACTTC | CASSQEAGQETQYF
- | TRBJ2-1 | TRBV5-1 | - | 11 | TGCGCCAGCAGCTACGGCTATGAGCAGTTCTTC | CASSYGYEQFF
- | TRBJ1-5 | TRBV6-1 | TRBD1 | 15 | TGTGCCAGCAGTGGATTGACAGGGTTGGATCAGCCCCAGCATTTT | CASSGLTGLDQPQHF
few | TRBJ2-5 | TRBV5-1 | - | 16 | TGCGCCAGCAGCCCGGGGGGCGGGGGCGCTCAAGAGACCCAGTACTTC | CASSPGGGGAQETQYF
- | TRBJ2-5 | TRBV15 | - | 16 | TGTGCCACCAGCAGAGATAGAGGGCCGGCGTCAGAGACCCAGTACTTC | CATSRDRGPASETQYF
- | TRBJ1-1 | TRBV11-2 | - | 15 | TGTGCCAGCAGCAACAGGGACCCAATGAACACTGAAGCTTTCTTT | CASSNRDPMNTEAFF
- | TRBJ2-5 | TRBV11-2 | - | 16 | TGTGCCAGCAGCTTAGAAGTCAGGCACATCGGAGAGACCCAGTACTTC | CASSLEVRHIGETQYF
- | TRBJ2-3 | TRBV6-5 | - | 12 | TGTGCCAGCAGTGCCCGGGGGTTGGCGCAGTATTTT | CASSARGLAQYF
few | TRBJ2-4 | TRBV5-1 | - | 14 | TGCGCCAGCAGCGATGGGACTCTCCAAAACATTCAGTACTTC | CASSDGTLQNIQYF
- | TRBJ1-3 | TRBV7-2 | - | 15 | TGTGCCAGCGGAGGGGACTTCGGCTCTGGAAACACCATATATTTT | CASGGDFGSGNTIYF
few | TRBJ2-7 | TRBV2 | TRBD2 | 15 | TGTGCCAGCAGTGAAGCGGGACTAGCGGCCTACGAGCAGTACTTC | CASSEAGLAAYEQYF
few | TRBJ2-2 | TRBV11-2 | TRBD1 | 16 | TGTGCCAGCAGGACCCTGGGACAGGGTAAAACCGGGGAGCTGTTTTTT | CASRTLGQGKTGELFF